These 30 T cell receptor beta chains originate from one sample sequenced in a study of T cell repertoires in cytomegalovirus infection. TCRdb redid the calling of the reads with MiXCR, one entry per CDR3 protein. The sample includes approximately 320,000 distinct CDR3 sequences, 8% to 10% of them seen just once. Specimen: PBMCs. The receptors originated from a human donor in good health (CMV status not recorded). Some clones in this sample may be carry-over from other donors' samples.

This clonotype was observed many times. Here the CDR3 reads CASSFRDSGNTIYF. DNA for the CDR3: TGTGCCAGCAGCTTCAGAGACTCTGGAAACACCATATATTTT. V is TRBV7-2 and J is TRBJ1-3, with D uncertain. Germline V gene lookup returns CDR1 SGHTA and CDR2 FQGNSA. Trimming stripped 3 bases from V and 0 bases from J, with 6 bases between. The CDR3 contains 14 residues.

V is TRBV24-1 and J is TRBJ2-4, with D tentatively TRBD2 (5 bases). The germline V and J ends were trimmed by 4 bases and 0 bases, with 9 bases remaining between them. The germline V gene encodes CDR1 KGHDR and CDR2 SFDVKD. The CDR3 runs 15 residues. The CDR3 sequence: CATSDPAGAKNIQYF. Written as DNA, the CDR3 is TGTGCCACCAGTGACCCCGCGGGAGCCAAAAACATTCAGTACTTC.

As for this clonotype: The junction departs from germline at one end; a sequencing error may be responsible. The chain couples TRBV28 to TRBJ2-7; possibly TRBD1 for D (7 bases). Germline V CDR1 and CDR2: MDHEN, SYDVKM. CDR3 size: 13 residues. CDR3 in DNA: TGTGCCAGCAGCTCTGGGAAAGGGGGCCGGAGGGACTTC. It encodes CASSSGKGGRRDF. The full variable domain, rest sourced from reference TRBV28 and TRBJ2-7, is DVKVTQSSRYLVKRTGEKVFLECVQDMDHENMFWYRQDPGLGLRLIYFSYDVKMKEKGDIPEGYSVSREKKERFSLILESASTNQTSMYLCASSSGKGGRRDFGPGTRLTVT.

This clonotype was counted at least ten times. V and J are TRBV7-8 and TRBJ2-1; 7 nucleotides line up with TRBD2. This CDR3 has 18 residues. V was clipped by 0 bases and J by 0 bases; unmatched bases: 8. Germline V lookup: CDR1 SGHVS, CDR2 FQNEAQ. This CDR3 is CASSLAGWGGSSYNEQFF. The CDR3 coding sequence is TGTGCCAGCAGCTTAGCGGGTTGGGGGGGGAGCTCCTACAATGAGCAGTTCTTC. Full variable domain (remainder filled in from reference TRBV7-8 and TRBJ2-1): GAGVSQSPRYKVAKRGQDVALRCDPISGHVSLFWYQQALGQGPEFLTYFQNEAQLDKSGLPSDRFFAERPEGSVSTLKIQRTQQEDSAVYLCASSLAGWGGSSYNEQFFGPGTRLTVL.

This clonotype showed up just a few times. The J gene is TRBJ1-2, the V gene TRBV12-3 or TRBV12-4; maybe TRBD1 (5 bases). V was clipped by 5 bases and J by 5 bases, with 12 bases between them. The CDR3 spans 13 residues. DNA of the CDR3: TGTGCCAGCAGTAATCAGGGAGGTTATGGCTACACCTTC. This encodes CASSNQGGYGYTF.

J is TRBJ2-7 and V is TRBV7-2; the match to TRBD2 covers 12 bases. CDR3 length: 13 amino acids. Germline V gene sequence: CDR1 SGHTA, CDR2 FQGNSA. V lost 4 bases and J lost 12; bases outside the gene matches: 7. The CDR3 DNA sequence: TGTGCCAGCAGCTCCGGGACTAGCGGGTCCGCGTACTTC. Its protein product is CASSSGTSGSAYF.

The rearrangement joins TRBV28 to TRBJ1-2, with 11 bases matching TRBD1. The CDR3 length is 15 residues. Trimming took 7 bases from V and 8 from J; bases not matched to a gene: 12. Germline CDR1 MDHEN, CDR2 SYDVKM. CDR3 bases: TGTGCCAGCACCATACTCGGACAGGGGGCGCGGGGCTACACCTTC. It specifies CASTILGQGARGYTF.

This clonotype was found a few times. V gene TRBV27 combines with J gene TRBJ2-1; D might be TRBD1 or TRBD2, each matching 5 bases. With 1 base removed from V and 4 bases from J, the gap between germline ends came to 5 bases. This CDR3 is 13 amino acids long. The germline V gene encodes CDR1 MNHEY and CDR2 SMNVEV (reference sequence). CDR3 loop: CASSLWGYNEQFF. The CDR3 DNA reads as TGTGCCAGCAGTTTATGGGGGTACAATGAGCAGTTCTTC.

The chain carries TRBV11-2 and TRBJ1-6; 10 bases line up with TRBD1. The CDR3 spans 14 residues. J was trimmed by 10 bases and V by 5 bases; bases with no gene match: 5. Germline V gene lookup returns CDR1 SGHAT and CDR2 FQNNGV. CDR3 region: CASSRGQGESPLHF. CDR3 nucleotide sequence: TGTGCCAGCAGCCGCGGACAGGGGGAATCACCCCTCCACTTT. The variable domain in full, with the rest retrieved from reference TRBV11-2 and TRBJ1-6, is EAGVAQSPRYKIIEKRQSVAFWCNPISGHATLYWYQQILGQGPKLLIQFQNNGVVDDSQLPKDRFSAERLKGVDSTLKIQPAKLEDSAVYLCASSRGQGESPLHFGNGTRLTVT.

This chain's CDR3 is CASSQMQGRGRATNEKLFF. In DNA, the CDR3 is TGTGCCAGCAGCCAAATGCAGGGAAGAGGGAGAGCAACTAATGAAAAACTGTTTTTT. V and J are TRBV14 and TRBJ1-4; maybe TRBD1 (5 bases). This CDR3 is built from 19 residues. Germline values: CDR1 SGHDN, CDR2 FVKESK. Between the trimmed V and J ends, which lost 2 bases and 0 bases, there was a span of 19 bases.

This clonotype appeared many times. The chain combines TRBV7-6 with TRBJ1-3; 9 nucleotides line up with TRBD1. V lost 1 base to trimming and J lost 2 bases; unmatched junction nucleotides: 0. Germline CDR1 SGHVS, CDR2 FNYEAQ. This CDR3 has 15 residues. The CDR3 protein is CASSLDRGPGNTIYF. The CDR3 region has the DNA TGTGCCAGCAGCTTAGACAGGGGGCCTGGAAACACCATATATTTT.

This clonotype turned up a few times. CDR3 bases: TGTGCCAGCAGCTCCGTGGGACAGGGGGTCGGCGAGCAGTACTTC. It codes for CASSSVGQGVGEQYF. The chain combines TRBV6-2 or TRBV6-3 with TRBJ2-7; 11 bases fit TRBD1. The germline gives CDR1 MNHEY, CDR2 SVGEGT. The ends lost 6 bases at V and 6 bases at J; junction bases unmatched: 10. The CDR3 sequence is 15 residues long.

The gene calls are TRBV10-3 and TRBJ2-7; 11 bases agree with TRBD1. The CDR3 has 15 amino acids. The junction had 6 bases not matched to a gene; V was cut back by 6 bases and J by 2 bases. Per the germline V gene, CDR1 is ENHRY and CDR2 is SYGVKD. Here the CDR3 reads CAISFGQGATYEQYF. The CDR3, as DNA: TGTGCCATCAGCTTCGGACAGGGGGCGACCTACGAGCAGTACTTC.

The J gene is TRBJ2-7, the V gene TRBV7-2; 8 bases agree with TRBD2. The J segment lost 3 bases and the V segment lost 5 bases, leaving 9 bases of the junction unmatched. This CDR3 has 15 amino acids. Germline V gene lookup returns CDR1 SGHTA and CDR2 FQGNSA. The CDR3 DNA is TGTGCCAGCAGCCGGGGGGGGGCTATAATCTACGAGCAGTACTTC. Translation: CASSRGGAIIYEQYF.

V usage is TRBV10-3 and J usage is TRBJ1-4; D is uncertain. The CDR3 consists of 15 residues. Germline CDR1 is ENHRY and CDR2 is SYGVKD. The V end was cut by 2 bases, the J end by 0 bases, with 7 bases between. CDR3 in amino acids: CAISEEGATNEKLFF. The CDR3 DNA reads TGTGCCATCAGTGAGGAAGGTGCAACTAATGAAAAACTGTTTTTT.

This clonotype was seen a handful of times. The CDR3 DNA follows: TGTGCCAGCAGCATACAGGGGGCGCTCACCGGGGAGCTGTTTTTT. Its protein is CASSIQGALTGELFF. The chain joins TRBV7-2 to TRBJ2-2; 9 bases are a match to TRBD1. J was trimmed by 4 bases and V by 5 bases; bases with no gene match: 5. CDR1 SGHTA and CDR2 FQGNSA come from the germline V gene. CDR3 length: 15 amino acids.

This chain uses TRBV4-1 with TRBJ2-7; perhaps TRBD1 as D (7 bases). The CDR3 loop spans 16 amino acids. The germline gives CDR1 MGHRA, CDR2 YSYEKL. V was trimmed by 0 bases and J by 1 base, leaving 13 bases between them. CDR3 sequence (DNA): TGCGCCAGCAGCCAAGATCCCCCAGGGGGGTCCTACGAGCAGTACTTC. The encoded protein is CASSQDPPGGSYEQYF.

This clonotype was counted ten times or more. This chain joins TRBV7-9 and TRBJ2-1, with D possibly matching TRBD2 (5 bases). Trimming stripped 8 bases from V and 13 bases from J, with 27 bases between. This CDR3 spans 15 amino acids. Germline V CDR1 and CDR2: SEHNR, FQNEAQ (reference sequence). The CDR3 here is CASHPVRGGSKRQFF. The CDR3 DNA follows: TGTGCCAGCCACCCCGTACGAGGAGGCAGTAAGCGACAGTTCTTC.

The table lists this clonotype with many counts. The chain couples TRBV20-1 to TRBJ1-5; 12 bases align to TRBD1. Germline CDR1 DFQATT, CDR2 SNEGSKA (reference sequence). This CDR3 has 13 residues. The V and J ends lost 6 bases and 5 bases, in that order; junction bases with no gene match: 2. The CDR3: CSAGQGADQPQHF. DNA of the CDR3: TGCAGTGCGGGACAGGGGGCCGATCAGCCCCAGCATTTT.

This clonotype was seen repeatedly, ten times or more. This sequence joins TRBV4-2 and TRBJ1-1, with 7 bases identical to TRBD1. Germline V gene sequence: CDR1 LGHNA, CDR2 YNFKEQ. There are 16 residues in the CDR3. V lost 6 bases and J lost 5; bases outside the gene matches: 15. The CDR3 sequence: CASRPAGGIPGTEAFF. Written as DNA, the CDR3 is TGTGCCAGCAGACCGGCAGGGGGGATCCCGGGAACTGAAGCTTTCTTT.

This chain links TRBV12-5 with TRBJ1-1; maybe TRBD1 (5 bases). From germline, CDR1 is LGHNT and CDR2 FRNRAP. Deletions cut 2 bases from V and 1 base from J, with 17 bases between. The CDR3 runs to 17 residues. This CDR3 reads CASGLPTHSQGNTEAFF. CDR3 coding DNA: TGTGCTAGTGGTTTGCCGACGCACTCCCAGGGGAACACTGAAGCTTTCTTT.

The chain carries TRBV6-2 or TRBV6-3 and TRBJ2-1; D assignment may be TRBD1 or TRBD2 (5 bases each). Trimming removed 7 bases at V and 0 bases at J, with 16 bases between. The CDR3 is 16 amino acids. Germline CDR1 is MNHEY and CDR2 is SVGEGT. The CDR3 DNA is TGTGCCAGCACCACGGGGCGGAGGAGCTCCTACAATGAGCAGTTCTTC. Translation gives CASTTGRRSSYNEQFF.

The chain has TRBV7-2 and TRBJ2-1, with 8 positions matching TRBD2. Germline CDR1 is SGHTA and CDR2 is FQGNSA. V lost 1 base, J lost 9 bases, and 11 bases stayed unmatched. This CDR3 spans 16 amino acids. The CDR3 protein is CASSLGGGLEFGEQFF. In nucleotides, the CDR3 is TGTGCCAGCAGCTTAGGAGGGGGACTAGAGTTCGGTGAGCAGTTCTTC.

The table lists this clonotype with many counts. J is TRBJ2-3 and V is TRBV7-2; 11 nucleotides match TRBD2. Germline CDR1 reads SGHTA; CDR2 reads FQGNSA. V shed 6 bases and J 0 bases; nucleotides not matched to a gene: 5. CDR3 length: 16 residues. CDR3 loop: CASRQTSGISTDTQYF. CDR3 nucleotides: TGTGCCAGCAGACAGACTAGCGGGATAAGCACAGATACGCAGTATTTT. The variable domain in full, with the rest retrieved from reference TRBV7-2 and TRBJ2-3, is GAGVSQSPSNKVTEKGKDVELRCDPISGHTALYWYRQSLGQGLEFLIYFQGNSAPDKSGLPSDRFSAERTGGSVSTLTIQRTQQEDSAVYLCASRQTSGISTDTQYFGPGTRLTVL.

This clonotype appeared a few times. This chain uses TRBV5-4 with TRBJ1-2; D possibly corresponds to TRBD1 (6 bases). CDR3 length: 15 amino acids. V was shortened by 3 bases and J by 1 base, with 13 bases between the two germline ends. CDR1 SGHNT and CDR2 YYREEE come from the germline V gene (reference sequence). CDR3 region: CASSSPTGFNYGYTF. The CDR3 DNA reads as TGTGCCAGCAGCTCCCCGACAGGCTTTAACTATGGCTACACCTTC.

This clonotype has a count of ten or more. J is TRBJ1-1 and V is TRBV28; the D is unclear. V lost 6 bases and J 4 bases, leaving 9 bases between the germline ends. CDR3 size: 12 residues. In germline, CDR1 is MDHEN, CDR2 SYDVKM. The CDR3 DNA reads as TGTGCCAGCAGCCCCCCCATCACTGAAGCTTTCTTT. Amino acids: CASSPPITEAFF.

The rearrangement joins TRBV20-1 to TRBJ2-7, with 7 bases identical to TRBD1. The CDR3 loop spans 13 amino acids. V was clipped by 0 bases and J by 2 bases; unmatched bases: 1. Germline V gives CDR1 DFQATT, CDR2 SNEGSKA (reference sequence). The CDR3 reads CSARETGTYEQYF. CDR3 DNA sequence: TGCAGTGCTAGAGAGACAGGGACCTACGAGCAGTACTTC.

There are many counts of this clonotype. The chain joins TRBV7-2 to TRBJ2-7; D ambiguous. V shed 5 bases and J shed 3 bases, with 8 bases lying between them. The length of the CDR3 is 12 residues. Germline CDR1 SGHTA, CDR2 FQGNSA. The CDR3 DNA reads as TGTGCCAGCAGCCCCCGTGGCTACGAGCAGTACTTC. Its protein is CASSPRGYEQYF. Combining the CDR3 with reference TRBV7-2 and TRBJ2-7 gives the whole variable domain GAGVSQSPSNKVTEKGKDVELRCDPISGHTALYWYRQSLGQGLEFLIYFQGNSAPDKSGLPSDRFSAERTGGSVSTLTIQRTQQEDSAVYLCASSPRGYEQYFGPGTRLTVT.

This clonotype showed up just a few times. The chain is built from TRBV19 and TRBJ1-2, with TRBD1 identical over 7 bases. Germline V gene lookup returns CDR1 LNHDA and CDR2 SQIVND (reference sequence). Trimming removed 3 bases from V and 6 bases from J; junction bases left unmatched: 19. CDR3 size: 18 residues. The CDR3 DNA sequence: TGTGCCAGTAGTATTTTTGCGACAGGGTCGGGCGTATTGGATGGCTACACCTTC. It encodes CASSIFATGSGVLDGYTF.

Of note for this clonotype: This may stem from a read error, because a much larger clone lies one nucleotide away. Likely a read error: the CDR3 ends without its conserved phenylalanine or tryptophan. Written as DNA, the CDR3 is TGTGCCAGCAGCCAACATCATGGATCTGGCAATCAGCCCCAGCATTCT. Protein: CASSQHHGSGNQPQHS. The J gene is TRBJ1-5, the V gene TRBV7-9; no clear D. The V gene's germline CDR1 is SEHNR and CDR2 FQNEAQ (reference sequence). The V gene lost 5 bases and the J gene lost 2 bases, with 16 bases spanning the gap. The CDR3 totals 16 residues.